One and the same sample provided the 23 T cell receptor beta chains below, sequenced in a study of T-cell reconstitution after alpha-beta-depleted transplantation in children. Whole-study findings and limits: Newly produced T cells mostly accounted for T-cell counts and diversity one year post-transplant.

A library of TCRbeta sequences, prepared with unique molecular identifiers, was generated. Each CDR3 protein gets one entry after TCRdb re-called the PCR reads with MiXCR. In the table there are a few hundred thousand distinct CDR3 sequences, approximately 7.3% of which are singletons. What these receptors recognize is not known. Material: peripheral blood, obtained 360 days after TCRalphabeta/CD19-depleted stem cell transplant. The receptors originated from a female patient younger than 10 who had a stem cell transplant for Fanconi anemia, so the T cells may come from the graft donor.

The gene calls are TRBV9 and TRBJ1-2; tentative D call: TRBD1 (6 bases). The CDR3 contains 15 residues. The germline V gene has CDR1 SGDLS and CDR2 YYNGEE. V lost 0 bases to trimming and J lost 8 bases, with 17 bases between them. The DNA for the CDR3 is TGTGCCAGCAGCGTAGAGTCGCGGGGGCGGGGAGGCTACACCTTC. Protein product: CASSVESRGRGGYTF.

The chain carries TRBV30 and TRBJ2-1; D call uncertain. The CDR3 sequence is 13 residues long. The germline V gene encodes CDR1 GTSNPN and CDR2 SVGIG (reference sequence). With 0 bases removed from V and 6 bases from J, the gap between germline ends came to 9 bases. CDR3 amino acids: CAWSVVSFNEQFF. The CDR3 nucleotides read TGTGCCTGGAGTGTCGTTTCTTTCAATGAGCAGTTCTTC.

This chain joins TRBV7-3 and TRBJ1-3; D may be TRBD1 (5 bases). The CDR3 length is 13 residues. V was cut by 1 base and J by 8 bases, with 9 bases left in between. Germline V gene sequence: CDR1 SGHTA, CDR2 FQGTGA. Here the CDR3 DNA reads TGTGCCAGCAGCTTAAGCGGGGCGGACACCATATATTTT. This encodes CASSLSGADTIYF.

In this sample, this clonotype turned up a few times. CDR3: CASSYGELTSVYEQYF. The CDR3 DNA reads TGTGCCAGCAGTTACGGAGAATTGACTTCGGTCTACGAGCAGTACTTC. The V gene is TRBV6-5, the J gene TRBJ2-7; D is unresolved. This CDR3 is built from 16 residues. V was cut by 2 bases and J by 3 bases, with 17 bases left in between. CDR1 and CDR2 from the germline V gene are MNHEY and SVGAGI.

The chain combines TRBV3-1 with TRBJ2-3; D unresolved. The CDR3 has 12 amino acids. V was shortened by 2 bases and J by 8 bases, with 8 bases between the two germline ends. Looked up from germline, CDR1 is LGHDT and CDR2 is YNNKEL (reference sequence). CDR3 nucleotides: TGTGCCAGCAGCCAACAGAGCAGTACGCAGTATTTT. It encodes CASSQQSSTQYF.

This clonotype was recorded at least ten times. The chain recombines TRBV4-3 with TRBJ1-1; 7 positions agree with TRBD1. There are 14 residues in the CDR3. Losses at the gene ends were 5 bases for V and 1 base for J; bases not matched to a gene: 4. Germline values: CDR1 LGHNA, CDR2 YSLEER. Written as DNA, the CDR3 is TGCGCCAGCAGCTATCGGACAGGGAACACTGAAGCTTTCTTT. Translated: CASSYRTGNTEAFF.

This clonotype appeared many times. The chain recombines TRBV20-1 with TRBJ2-1; D may be TRBD1 (5 bases). The CDR3 consists of 14 residues. The germline gives CDR1 DFQATT, CDR2 SNEGSKA (reference sequence). Between the trimmed V and J ends, which lost 5 bases and 3 bases, there was a span of 14 bases. Here the CDR3 reads CSARKTALYNEQFF. The DNA of the CDR3 is TGCAGTGCTCGGAAGACAGCCCTCTACAATGAGCAGTTCTTC.

The V and J genes are TRBV6-2 or TRBV6-3 and TRBJ2-2; TRBD1 matches 10 bases. The CDR3 has 19 residues. Trimming took 4 bases from V and 0 from J; bases not matched to a gene: 11. Germline CDR1 and CDR2: MNHEY and SVGEGT. The CDR3 nucleotides read TGTGCCAGCAGTTCCGTGGGGGACAGGGGCGTCCCGAACACCGGGGAGCTGTTTTTT. Translating gives CASSSVGDRGVPNTGELFF.

This clonotype was counted at least ten times. The chain uses TRBV27 and TRBJ2-7; perhaps TRBD1 as D (6 bases). V was shortened by 3 bases and J by 0 bases, with 9 bases between the two germline ends. Germline assignment: CDR1 MNHEY and CDR2 SMNVEV (reference sequence). The CDR3 runs to 14 residues. The CDR3 protein is CASSLTGGSYEQYV. The CDR3 region has the DNA TGTGCCAGCAGTTTGACAGGAGGCTCCTACGAGCAGTACGTC.

This clonotype was counted at least ten times. The CDR3 DNA is TGCAGTGCCGGAGTAAATCAGCCCCAGCATTTT. The encoded protein is CSAGVNQPQHF. V is TRBV20-1 and J is TRBJ1-5; D is unclear. The V gene's germline CDR1 is DFQATT and CDR2 SNEGSKA (reference sequence). CDR3 length: 11 residues. Trimming took off 6 bases at V and 4 bases at J, with 7 bases between the two ends.

This clonotype appeared many times. This chain links TRBV7-9 with TRBJ1-1; no clear D. Trimming removed 5 bases from V and 1 base from J, with 14 bases in between. The germline gives CDR1 SEHNR, CDR2 FQNEAQ (reference sequence). The CDR3 has 15 amino acids. CDR3 sequence reads: CASSPPGRENTEAFF. CDR3 coding DNA: TGTGCCAGCAGCCCCCCCGGTAGGGAGAACACTGAAGCTTTCTTT.

This clonotype was seen only a few times. The rearrangement links TRBV7-6 to TRBJ1-2, with a possible D match to TRBD1 (5 bases). Germline CDR1 SGHVS, CDR2 FNYEAQ. There are 15 residues in the CDR3. V was clipped by 6 bases and J by 0 bases, with 14 bases between them. CDR3 sequence reads: CASSSGTDANYGYTF. The DNA of the CDR3 is TGTGCCAGCAGTTCCGGGACGGATGCTAACTATGGCTACACCTTC.

This clonotype was found many times. This sequence joins TRBV12-3 or TRBV12-4 and TRBJ1-5; no clear D gene. V lost 5 bases and J lost 0, with 8 bases in between. This CDR3 spans 14 amino acids. This chain's CDR3 is CASSGRYSNQPQHF. As DNA, the CDR3 is TGTGCCAGCAGTGGACGGTATAGCAATCAGCCCCAGCATTTT.

This clonotype has at least ten counts. V is TRBV7-2 and J is TRBJ2-5; no firm D call. Germline CDR1 reads SGHTA; CDR2 reads FQGNSA. V lost 7 bases to trimming and J lost 5 bases, with 17 bases between them. This CDR3 region has 14 residues. CDR3 nucleotide sequence: TGTGCCAGCAAGCGATCGAAGGGTAGGGAGACCCAGTACTTC. This gives the protein CASKRSKGRETQYF.

This clonotype appeared many times. This chain links TRBV27 with TRBJ2-7, with 8 bases aligning to TRBD1. J lost 0 bases, V lost 0 bases, and 4 bases had no gene match. The CDR3 totals 16 residues. Germline-derived CDR1 and CDR2 are MNHEY and SMNVEV (reference sequence). DNA for the CDR3: TGTGCCAGCAGTTTATCCGGACAGGGCCCCTCCTACGAGCAGTACTTC. Its translation: CASSLSGQGPSYEQYF.

This sequence joins TRBV12-5 and TRBJ1-1; tentative D call: TRBD1 (5 bases). Germline CDR1 and CDR2: LGHNT and FRNRAP. The germline V and J ends were trimmed by 1 base and 5 bases, with 5 bases remaining between them. The length of the CDR3 is 12 residues. The CDR3 DNA reads TGTGCTAGTGGTTTGGAGGGGACTGAAGCTTTCTTT. It codes for CASGLEGTEAFF.

The chain links TRBV2 to TRBJ1-2; D is undetermined. This CDR3 has 13 residues. With 4 bases removed from V and 7 bases from J, the gap between germline ends came to 13 bases. CDR1 is SNHLY and CDR2 is FYNNEI in the germline V gene. The CDR3 reads CASSAAGFFGYTF. DNA for the CDR3: TGTGCCAGCAGTGCCGCAGGCTTCTTTGGCTACACCTTC.

The chain carries TRBV7-2 and TRBJ2-5; maybe TRBD2 (6 bases). The CDR3 consists of 14 residues. Trimming left V 5 bases short and J 7 bases short, with 17 bases between. CDR1 and CDR2 (germline): SGHTA, FQGNSA. The CDR3 reads CASSPPGTGWTQYF. CDR3 DNA: TGTGCCAGCAGCCCACCCGGGACTGGCTGGACCCAGTACTTC.

This clonotype was found many times. The V gene is TRBV10-3, the J gene TRBJ2-2; the match to TRBD2 covers 10 bases. The CDR3 runs 17 residues. The V gene end was trimmed by 6 bases and the J gene end by 7 bases; junction bases not matched to a gene: 14. Germline CDR1 reads ENHRY; CDR2 reads SYGVKD. The CDR3 region is CAIRGPSGSRNGGELFF. DNA for the CDR3: TGTGCCATCAGAGGTCCTAGCGGGAGTCGTAATGGCGGGGAGCTGTTTTTT.

The sample holds a few counts of this clonotype. The V and J genes are TRBV10-3 and TRBJ2-7, with 11 bases identical to TRBD1. V dropped 6 bases and J dropped 6; count of bases not matched to a gene: 7. Germline CDR1 is ENHRY and CDR2 is SYGVKD. The CDR3 totals 14 residues. CDR3 in amino acids: CAIRPGTGGIEQYF. The DNA of the CDR3 is TGTGCCATCAGACCCGGGACAGGGGGAATCGAGCAGTACTTC.

This clonotype was detected only a few times. The genes are TRBV6-4 and TRBJ1-2; D is uncertain. Germline values: CDR1 MRHNA, CDR2 SNTAGT. V was clipped by 9 bases and J by 8 bases, with 10 bases between them. CDR3 size: 10 residues. In DNA, the CDR3 is TGTGCCAGTAGATATTGGGGCTACACCTTC. It encodes CASRYWGYTF.

This clonotype was seen at least ten times. The chain employs TRBV24-1 and TRBJ2-1, with a weak D call TRBD1 (6 bases). CDR1 and CDR2 from the germline V gene are KGHDR and SFDVKD. The CDR3 totals 16 residues. With 4 bases removed from V and 0 bases from J, the gap between germline ends came to 12 bases. In DNA form, the CDR3 reads TGTGCCACCAGTGACCCAGGGGCGGGCTCCTACAATGAGCAGTTCTTC. This sequence encodes CATSDPGAGSYNEQFF.

This clonotype was seen a single time. The chain recombines TRBV10-3 with TRBJ2-7; 10 bases are shared with TRBD1. V trimming: 2 bases; J trimming: 7 bases; junction bases outside the gene matches: 5. Germline V gene sequence: CDR1 ENHRY, CDR2 SYGVKD. The CDR3 has 14 amino acids. DNA of the CDR3: TGTGCCATCAGTGAGCCCGACAGGGGGCGGGAGCAGTACGTC. This codes for CAISEPDRGREQYV.